Within the sample, the clone carrying this T cell receptor (beta chain) is medium-sized. The sample comes from a study of tumor-infiltrating lymphocytes in oesophageal squamous cell carcinoma. MiXCR was run by TCRdb on the PCR reads, yielding one entry per CDR3 protein. This sample has about 11,000 distinct CDR3 sequences, with roughly 53% found just once. Germline V gene data show CDR1 as MGHDK and CDR2 as SYGVNS. V was clipped by 1 base and J by 7 bases; unmatched bases: 5. CDR3 size: 15 residues. This clonotype originated in a male donor with esophageal squamous cell carcinoma. The specimen was esophageal tumor tissue. The genes are TRBV25-1 and TRBJ2-1, with 9 bases lining up with TRBD2. CDR3 bases: TGTGCCAGCAGTGAATTCGGTAGCGGGAGAAATGAGCAGTTCTTC. It encodes CASSEFGSGRNEQFF. Full variable domain (rest looked up from reference TRBV25-1 and TRBJ2-1): EADIYQTPRYLVIGTGKKITLECSQTMGHDKMYWYQQDPGMELHLIHYSYGVNSTEKGDLSSESTVSRIRTEHFPLTLESARPSHTSQYLCASSEFGSGRNEQFFGPGTRLTVL.